This T cell receptor beta chain stems from a study of radiotherapy plus CTLA-4 blockade in lung cancer. Trimming stripped 5 bases from V and 4 bases from J, with 8 bases between. Germline V gene sequence: CDR1 MRHNA, CDR2 SNTAGT. The CDR3 contains 13 residues. TCRdb's table, derived via immunoSEQ multiplex PCR, lists solely in-frame clones and lacks some. The table records some 30,000 clones, 70% to 80% of them present only once. V and J are TRBV6-4 and TRBJ2-2, with a weak D call TRBD1 (5 bases). The clonotype was recovered from a human donor with non-small cell lung cancer who had stable disease on radiotherapy plus ipilimumab. The starting material was peripheral blood, obtained from a patient treated with radiotherapy plus ipilimumab. In DNA form, the CDR3 reads TGTGCCAGCAGTCAGGGAAGCACCGGGGAGCTGTTTTTT. This codes for CASSQGSTGELFF.